This T cell receptor (beta chain) was obtained from a study of T cell responses to AZD1222 COVID-19 vaccine. The repertoire was sequenced with immunoSEQ multiplex PCR; TCRdb's copy has only in-frame clones and lacks some. This table has tens of thousands of clones, 75% to 95% appearing once. J gave up 5 bases and V 5 bases, and 12 bases lay outside the gene matches. The CDR3 spans 16 residues. Germline CDR1 is SGHTA and CDR2 is FQGNSA. This specimen was peripheral blood, taken on day 0 of MenACWY control vaccination. The clonotype was recovered from an adult in good health. The rearrangement links TRBV7-2 to TRBJ2-3; 8 bases are shared with TRBD2. CDR3 bases: TGTGCCAGCAGCCCGGTAGCGGGAAGGGCACAAGATACGCAGTATTTT. Encoded protein: CASSPVAGRAQDTQYF. The complete variable domain, with remaining parts taken from reference TRBV7-2 and TRBJ2-3, reads GAGVSQSPSNKVTEKGKDVELRCDPISGHTALYWYRQSLGQGLEFLIYFQGNSAPDKSGLPSDRFSAERTGGSVSTLTIQRTQQEDSAVYLCASSPVAGRAQDTQYFGPGTRLTVL.